This T cell receptor beta chain was retrieved from a study of blood T cell repertoires in COVID-19. As for the study in general: The cDNA or gDNA used as material had been derived from T cells, B-cell-depleted T cells, or PBMCs.

As originally analysed: Quantification of nucleated cells was approximated via reference gene primer amplification. Generated by immunoSEQ multiplex PCR, the TCRdb table keeps only in-frame clones and is missing some. That table is the source of V, J and clone size, and D and trimming were worked out from the DNA. The table records roughly 250,000 clones, approximately 90% of them present only once. In assigning cohorts, the study relied on participant-reported clinical history. There are 15 residues in the CDR3. The germline V and J ends were trimmed by 3 bases and 4 bases, with 13 bases remaining between them. Germline CDR1 LGHDT, CDR2 YNNKEL (reference sequence).

This TCR came from a woman under 40 with acute COVID-19. The sample taken for sequencing was PBMCs or T cells enriched from blood (not recorded which). This chain links TRBV3-1 (or the pseudogene TRBV3-2) with TRBJ1-5; tentative D call: TRBD1 (6 bases). CDR3 sequence (DNA): TGTGCCAGCAGCCAGGGAGGGGGGAGTAATCAGCCCCAGCATTTT. Translation: CASSQGGGSNQPQHF.